The TCR beta chain under discussion was sequenced for a study of blood T cell repertoires in COVID-19. Across the whole study: From the United States, Italy and Spain came samples of acute and convalescent COVID-19. In each case, the material was cDNA or gDNA derived from T cells, B-cell-depleted T cells, or PBMCs.

As handled by the study authors: Reference gene primer amplification gave nucleated cell count estimates. Repertoires were generated with immunoSEQ multiplex PCR, while TCRdb's copy carries only in-frame clones and drops some. V and J calls and clone size are those listed in that table; D and trimming were worked out from the DNA. The top ten hold about 5.3% of the sample, which has some 52,000 clones, roughly 89% seen once. The CDR3 consists of 17 residues. Germline loops: CDR1 SGHRS, CDR2 YFSETQ. The ends lost 2 bases at V and 0 bases at J; junction bases unmatched: 6. Input material: peripheral blood. The chain links TRBV5-1 to TRBJ1-4, with 8 bases lining up with TRBD1. This sequence was found in a man in his 60s with active COVID-19. The CDR3 region has the DNA TGCGCCAGCAGCTTACAACCAGGGGGCGCAACTAATGAAAAACTGTTTTTT. Translating it yields CASSLQPGGATNEKLFF.